The 16 T cell receptor beta chains below come from one sample, sequenced in a study of PD-1 blockade in classical Hodgkin lymphoma. In every patient, relapse followed autologous stem cell transplantation, while exposure to brentuximab vedotin differed. The data were produced by immunoSEQ multiplex PCR, yet TCRdb's version contains in-frame clones alone and is incomplete. The sample includes about 58,000 clones, 75% to 95% seen only once; the top ten take 8% to 13%. Material: peripheral blood mononuclear cells (PBMCs), obtained before the second cycle of nivolumab. Receptors were obtained from a human donor with classical Hodgkin lymphoma.

V and J are TRBV7-9 and TRBJ2-7; tentative D call: TRBD2 (5 bases). The CDR3 is made up of 15 amino acids. V was pared by 5 bases and J by 3 bases, with 17 bases between. Germline V gene data show CDR1 as SEHNR and CDR2 as FQNEAQ (reference sequence). As DNA, the CDR3 is TGTGCCAGCAGCCCGGGCCAGAGAGGGTACTACGAGCAGTACTTC. Translation gives CASSPGQRGYYEQYF.

This clone was detected once. The J gene is TRBJ2-7, the V gene TRBV18, with a weak D call TRBD1 (6 bases). Trimming cost V 1 base and J 0 bases, with 16 bases left between them. The CDR3 consists of 17 residues. CDR1 is KGHSH and CDR2 is LQKENI in the germline V gene. CDR3 in DNA: TGTGCCAGCTCACCACAGATTATGAGGACAGCCTCCTACGAGCAGTACTTC. Its protein is CASSPQIMRTASYEQYF. Based on the CDR3 plus reference TRBV18 and TRBJ2-7, the full variable domain is NAGVMQNPRHLVRRRGQEARLRCSPMKGHSHVYWYRQLPEEGLKFMVYLQKENIIDESGMPKERFSAEFPKEGPSILRIQQVVRGDSAAYFCASSPQIMRTASYEQYFGPGTRLTVT.

The chain couples TRBV6-5 to TRBJ2-3; no firm D call. Per the germline V gene, CDR1 is MNHEY and CDR2 is SVGAGI. The CDR3 runs 14 residues. Trimming removed 2 bases from V and 1 base from J, with 7 bases in between. This CDR3 reads CASSYALGTDTQYF. The DNA for the CDR3 is TGTGCCAGCAGTTACGCACTCGGCACAGATACGCAGTATTTT.

V and J are TRBV30 and TRBJ1-2, with 7 positions matching TRBD1. The length of the CDR3 is 13 residues. In germline, CDR1 is GTSNPN, CDR2 SVGIG (reference sequence). The V and J ends lost 5 bases and 7 bases, in that order; junction bases with no gene match: 10. CDR3 amino acids: CAWVTGKGGGYTF. The CDR3 DNA reads TGTGCCTGGGTGACAGGGAAAGGCGGTGGCTACACCTTC.

The chain has TRBV9 and TRBJ2-5; 11 nucleotides agree with TRBD2. CDR1 is SGDLS and CDR2 is YYNGEE in the germline V gene. Germline trimming cut 4 bases from V and 2 bases from J; bases unmatched to any gene: 4. CDR3 length: 15 residues. The CDR3 reads CASSKRLAGQETQYF. The CDR3 nucleotides are TGTGCCAGCAGCAAACGACTAGCGGGGCAAGAGACCCAGTACTTC.

This clone has a handful of counts. V is TRBV15 and J is TRBJ2-7, with D unresolved. The CDR3 is 15 amino acids. V dropped 0 bases and J dropped 5 bases, with 14 bases sitting between them. Germline-derived CDR1 and CDR2 are LNHNV and YYDKDF (reference sequence). This CDR3 is CATSREERQLDEQYF. The CDR3 DNA sequence: TGTGCCACCAGCAGAGAGGAACGGCAGCTCGACGAGCAGTACTTC.

The V call is TRBV7-8, the J call TRBJ2-7, with a possible D match to TRBD1 (5 bases). CDR3 length: 16 residues. Germline CDR1 SGHVS, CDR2 FQNEAQ. The V and J ends lost 3 bases and 5 bases respectively, with 20 bases between them. The CDR3 loop reads CASSFSVSLNRHEQYF. In nucleotides, the CDR3 is TGTGCCAGCAGCTTCAGTGTTTCGTTAAACAGGCACGAGCAGTACTTC.

V usage is TRBV7-2 and J usage is TRBJ2-3; D call uncertain. The CDR3 spans 12 residues. Germline V lookup: CDR1 SGHTA, CDR2 FQGNSA. V lost 5 bases and J 4 bases, leaving 7 bases between the germline ends. DNA of the CDR3: TGTGCCAGCAGCCTCTACCCAGATACGCAGTATTTT. It encodes CASSLYPDTQYF.

The chain recombines TRBV7-9 with TRBJ2-3; D is uncertain. V lost 0 bases, J lost 6 bases, and 7 bases lay in between. Per the germline V gene, CDR1 is SEHNR and CDR2 is FQNEAQ (reference sequence). This CDR3 spans 13 amino acids. Written as DNA, the CDR3 is TGTGCCAGCAGCTTAGCCGGCCGGGATACGCAGTATTTT. Translation gives CASSLAGRDTQYF.

This chain uses TRBV12-2 with TRBJ2-7. TRBV12-2 is a listed pseudogene. This CDR3 is 17 amino acids long. The chain's CDR3 is CASRLVSTPGLKDEQYF. The CDR3 coding sequence is TGTGCAAGTCGCTTAGTGAGTACGCCGGGCCTTAAGGACGAGCAGTACTTC.

The V call is TRBV30, the J call TRBJ2-7; D is possibly TRBD1 or TRBD2 (6 bases each). CDR1 and CDR2 (germline): GTSNPN, SVGIG (reference sequence). This CDR3 spans 13 amino acids. V was cut by 7 bases and J by 6 bases, with 19 bases left in between. The CDR3 nucleotides are TGTGCCTCCCGAGAGAGGGGGGTTCGCGAGCAGTACTTC. Protein product: CASRERGVREQYF. Combining the CDR3 with reference TRBV30 and TRBJ2-7 gives the whole variable domain SQTIHQWPATLVQPVGSPLSLECTVEGTSNPNLYWYRQAAGRGLQLLFYSVGIGQISSEVPQNLSASRPQDRQFILSSKKLLLSDSGFYLCASRERGVREQYFGPGTRLTVT.

V and J are TRBV18 and TRBJ2-1, with D uncertain. Trimming took 0 bases from V and 7 from J, leaving 10 bases between them. The CDR3 runs to 14 residues. Germline V gene data show CDR1 as KGHSH and CDR2 as LQKENI. The CDR3 DNA follows: TGTGCCAGCTCACCACCGCCCCTCTGGAATGAGCAGTTCTTC. Protein: CASSPPPLWNEQFF.

J is TRBJ2-4 and V is TRBV6-1, with D possibly TRBD1 on 6 matching bases. The CDR3 runs 12 residues. Germline CDR1 reads MNHNS; CDR2 reads SASEGT. The V end lost 7 bases, the J end lost 4 bases, and 8 bases lay between the germline ends. In nucleotides, the CDR3 is TGTGCCAGCACTGGACAGAAAAACATTCAGTACTTC. Translating gives CASTGQKNIQYF.

The chain joins TRBV7-3 to TRBJ2-3, with 14 bases that match TRBD2. Per germline, CDR1 SGHTA and CDR2 FQGTGA. With V trimmed by 3 bases and J by 4 bases, 9 bases remained unmatched. This CDR3 has 18 residues. The CDR3 loop is CASSFTGTSGSRADTQYF. In nucleotides, the CDR3 is TGTGCCAGCAGCTTCACCGGGACTAGCGGGAGTCGCGCAGATACGCAGTATTTT.

This chain connects TRBV9 to TRBJ1-1; D is unclear. Germline assignment: CDR1 SGDLS and CDR2 YYNGEE. The CDR3 totals 13 residues. Trimming took off 0 bases at V and 6 bases at J, with 9 bases between the two ends. The DNA for the CDR3 is TGTGCCAGCAGCGTAGTCGCTGACGCTGAAGCTTTCTTT. Protein product: CASSVVADAEAFF.

There are a few counts of this clone. The chain has TRBV20-1 and TRBJ2-2, with D possibly TRBD2 on 5 matching bases. Germline CDR1 is DFQATT and CDR2 is SNEGSKA (reference sequence). The CDR3 length is 10 residues. CDR3 sequence (DNA): TGCGCATGCGGGACCGGGGAGCTGTTTTTT. It encodes CACGTGELFF.